The text below deals with one T cell receptor (beta chain). The antigen is undetermined. This entry comes from a study of blood T cells in healthy people across ages. Study results and caveats: Higher naive T cell percentage went strongly together with higher TCR beta diversity.

Primers used in a second PCR of roughly 7 to 12 cycles were a sample-barcoded 5' primer and a J-beta primer mix. Using its own MiXCR run on the 5' RACE reads, TCRdb lists one record per CDR3 protein. The sample lists some 1.4 million distinct CDR3 sequences; 42% were seen once. Trimming stripped 3 bases from V and 9 bases from J, with 12 bases between. Per germline, CDR1 LGHDT and CDR2 YNNKEL (reference sequence). The CDR3 totals 13 residues. The TCR comes from a woman aged 18 to 35 in good health. This chain uses TRBV3-1 with TRBJ2-4; possible D gene TRBD1, 5 bases. Sequencing input: blood. The CDR3 nucleotides read TGTGCCAGCAGCCAGGGGCCAGCGAGCATTCAGTACTTC. Residues: CASSQGPASIQYF.